Following are 25 T cell receptor beta chains from one sample sequenced in a study of cytomegalovirus exposure and HLA in healthy donors. Repertoires were generated with immunoSEQ multiplex PCR, while TCRdb's copy carries only in-frame clones and drops some. This sample has 260,000 or so clones, with approximately 90% found just once. Sequencing used PBMCs. Source of these receptors: a woman aged 18-29 years in good health and CMV-seronegative.

This clone was observed once. J is TRBJ1-1 and V is TRBV6-5; D ambiguous. This CDR3 is built from 13 residues. Germline CDR1 MNHEY, CDR2 SVGAGI. V was pared by 5 bases and J by 1 base, with 8 bases between. CDR3 region: CASSEGRNTEAFF. The CDR3 bases are TGTGCCAGCAGTGAGGGTCGGAACACTGAAGCTTTCTTT.

This chain uses TRBV2 with TRBJ1-3, with D tentatively TRBD1 (6 bases). CDR3 length: 15 residues. Germline values: CDR1 SNHLY, CDR2 FYNNEI. The germline V and J ends were trimmed by 6 bases and 0 bases, with 12 bases remaining between them. CDR3 bases: TGTGCCAGCAGGTCAGGGGTGAGCTCTGGAAACACCATATATTTT. This sequence encodes CASRSGVSSGNTIYF.

This rearrangement joins TRBV5-1 to TRBJ2-7; TRBD2 matches at 7 bases. The CDR3 spans 14 residues. Looked up from germline, CDR1 is SGHRS and CDR2 is YFSETQ. V shed 7 bases, J shed 11 bases, and the junction held 18 bases outside the gene matches. CDR3 region: CASAPLEAGESEYF. The CDR3 region has the DNA TGCGCCAGCGCCCCCCTCGAGGCGGGAGAATCGGAGTACTTC.

The rearrangement uses TRBV7-8 and TRBJ2-7, with 8 bases matching TRBD1. Per germline, CDR1 SGHVS and CDR2 FQNEAQ. The CDR3 has 15 amino acids. V gave up 2 bases and J gave up 6 bases; unmatched junction bases: 9. In nucleotides, the CDR3 is TGTGCCAGCAGCTTAACCAGGGGGCAGACCACCGAGCAGTACTTC. This codes for CASSLTRGQTTEQYF.

The chain carries TRBV28 and TRBJ1-2; 7 positions match TRBD1. Germline V CDR1 and CDR2: MDHEN, SYDVKM. With V trimmed by 6 bases and J by 4 bases, 14 bases remained unmatched. The CDR3 covers 16 residues. The CDR3 DNA reads as TGTGCCAGCAGGCCCGGACAGGCAATAGACCTCTATGGCTACACCTTC. This translates into CASRPGQAIDLYGYTF.

J is TRBJ2-5 and V is TRBV19; D gene uncertain. With 4 bases removed from V and 1 base from J, the gap between germline ends came to 13 bases. This CDR3 region has 15 residues. The germline V gene encodes CDR1 LNHDA and CDR2 SQIVND (reference sequence). CDR3 nucleotides: TGTGCCAGTAGTACCCCTCCGGGTCCCCAAGAGACCCAGTACTTC. This translates into CASSTPPGPQETQYF.

The rearrangement links TRBV9 to TRBJ2-7; 7 bases align to TRBD1. In germline, CDR1 is SGDLS, CDR2 YYNGEE. Germline trimming cut 0 bases from V and 0 bases from J; bases unmatched to any gene: 6. The CDR3 consists of 16 residues. The CDR3 nucleotides are TGTGCCAGCAGCGTAGGATTTGCAGGGGGCTCCTACGAGCAGTACTTC. Translation gives CASSVGFAGGSYEQYF.

This clone has just a few counts. This chain joins TRBV27 and TRBJ1-6; D is ambiguous. Germline CDR1 and CDR2: MNHEY and SMNVEV (reference sequence). The CDR3 contains 14 residues. V lost 3 bases, J lost 7 bases, and 10 bases lay in between. The CDR3 is CASSLKPTNSPLHF. CDR3 sequence (DNA): TGTGCCAGCAGTTTGAAGCCGACAAATTCACCCCTCCACTTT.

The rearrangement uses TRBV28 and TRBJ2-3; 8 bases fit TRBD1. Trimming removed 6 bases from V and 0 bases from J; junction bases left unmatched: 8. Germline lookup yields CDR1 MDHEN and CDR2 SYDVKM. The CDR3 has 16 amino acids. Written as DNA, the CDR3 is TGTGCCAGCAGCCCCACAGGGGGTTTTAGCACAGATACGCAGTATTTT. Its protein product is CASSPTGGFSTDTQYF.

This chain uses TRBV28 with TRBJ1-6, with 8 bases lining up with TRBD1. With V trimmed by 8 bases and J by 7 bases, 7 bases remained unmatched. The CDR3 spans 14 residues. Germline lookup yields CDR1 MDHEN and CDR2 SYDVKM. This CDR3 is CASVTGDLNSPLHF. In DNA, the CDR3 is TGTGCCAGCGTGACAGGGGATCTGAATTCACCCCTCCACTTT.

The chain has TRBV7-3 and TRBJ2-6; no firm D call. The CDR3 contains 14 residues. Germline V gene sequence: CDR1 SGHTA, CDR2 FQGTGA. V lost 2 bases, J lost 2 bases, and 4 bases lay in between. CDR3 bases: TGTGCCAGCAGCTTAGCGGCTGGGGCCAACGTCCTGACTTTC. This encodes CASSLAAGANVLTF.

The rearrangement joins TRBV2 to TRBJ2-2; 11 positions match TRBD1. CDR3 length equals 11 residues. The J segment lost 15 bases and the V segment lost 11 bases, leaving 8 bases of the junction unmatched. Germline CDR1 and CDR2: SNHLY and FYNNEI. CDR3 coding DNA: TGTGCCTTCTTAGGACAGGGGGCGGTGTTTTTT. As protein: CAFLGQGAVFF.

The chain recombines TRBV7-3 with TRBJ1-1; the D gene is possibly TRBD1 (6 bases). CDR3 length: 13 residues. CDR1 and CDR2 from the germline V gene are SGHTA and FQGTGA. Trimming cost V 2 bases and J 7 bases, with 11 bases left between them. CDR3 protein: CASSLLEGDEAFF. The CDR3 DNA is TGTGCCAGCAGCTTATTAGAGGGGGATGAAGCTTTCTTT.

On this clone itself: A read error may produce the germline difference seen at one junction end. The CDR3 spells CASSISGGLYTGELFF. CDR3 coding DNA: TGTGCCAGCAGTATATCAGGGGGCTTGTACACCGGGGAGCTGTTTTTT. The chain has TRBV27 and TRBJ2-2; 8 bases are a match to TRBD1. Germline V gives CDR1 MNHEY, CDR2 SMNVEV (reference sequence). The CDR3 runs 16 residues.

The chain uses TRBV5-4 and TRBJ2-7; D is possibly TRBD2 (8 bases). Trimming removed 4 bases from V and 7 bases from J, with 24 bases in between. There are 16 residues in the CDR3. CDR1 SGHNT and CDR2 YYREEE come from the germline V gene (reference sequence). CDR3 coding DNA: TGTGCCAGCAGCCACCTAGCGGGCAGGGGGAGAGGGGAGCAGTACTTC. The encoded protein is CASSHLAGRGRGEQYF.

The chain combines TRBV5-6 with TRBJ2-7; 8 bases are shared with TRBD2. V shed 4 bases and J 2 bases; nucleotides not matched to a gene: 8. Germline V lookup: CDR1 SGHDT, CDR2 YYEEEE. The CDR3 length is 15 residues. CDR3 sequence (DNA): TGTGCCAGCAGCCACGCTAGCGGGTCTACCTACGAGCAGTACTTC. This encodes CASSHASGSTYEQYF.

The chain employs TRBV20-1 and TRBJ2-1; TRBD1 matches at 11 bases. Looked up from germline, CDR1 is DFQATT and CDR2 is SNEGSKA (reference sequence). CDR3 length: 10 amino acids. The CDR3 nucleotides read TGCAGGGGACAGGGGGATGAGCAGTTCTTC. Protein product: CRGQGDEQFF.

The V and J genes are TRBV4-3 and TRBJ2-7, with 10 positions matching TRBD2. CDR1 and CDR2 (germline): LGHNA, YSLEER. The CDR3 covers 14 residues. V trimming: 0 bases; J trimming: 12 bases; junction bases outside the gene matches: 8. The CDR3 loop is CASSQEPSGSFMYF. The CDR3 bases are TGCGCCAGCAGCCAAGAACCTAGCGGGAGTTTCATGTACTTC.

The chain carries TRBV28 and TRBJ1-1, with TRBD1 matching over 7 bases. Losses at the gene ends were 2 bases for V and 3 bases for J; bases not matched to a gene: 3. There are 14 residues in the CDR3. CDR1 and CDR2 (germline): MDHEN, SYDVKM. CDR3 nucleotides: TGTGCCAGCAGTTTAGAGGGGGCCTACACTGAAGCTTTCTTT. Translating it yields CASSLEGAYTEAFF.

The rearrangement uses TRBV10-3 and TRBJ2-3; 7 positions match TRBD2. After removal of 3 bases from V and 3 bases from J, the junction contained 6 bases not matched to a gene. Germline assignment: CDR1 ENHRY and CDR2 SYGVKD. There are 15 residues in the CDR3. The CDR3 loop is CAISDTGAGTDTQYF. In DNA form, the CDR3 reads TGTGCCATCAGTGACACGGGAGCGGGGACAGATACGCAGTATTTT.

V is TRBV9 and J is TRBJ2-7; TRBD2 aligns across 13 bases. The V gene's germline CDR1 is SGDLS and CDR2 YYNGEE. The CDR3 spans 13 residues. Trimming removed 3 bases from V and 6 bases from J; junction bases left unmatched: 0. The CDR3 region is CASSGTSGSEQYF. The CDR3 region has the DNA TGTGCCAGCAGCGGGACTAGCGGGAGCGAGCAGTACTTC.

The V and J genes are TRBV5-6 and TRBJ2-5; 9 nucleotides match TRBD1. This CDR3 contains 17 residues. Trimming removed 2 bases from V and 5 bases from J; junction bases left unmatched: 13. Germline V gives CDR1 SGHDT, CDR2 YYEEEE. The DNA of the CDR3 is TGTGCCAGCAGCTTAGGGACAGGGTACTCGCCTACGGAGACCCAGTACTTC. Protein sequence: CASSLGTGYSPTETQYF.

The chain combines TRBV7-3 with TRBJ2-1; 8 bases map to TRBD2. The V segment lost 5 bases and the J segment 9 bases; nucleotides outside the gene matches: 12. The CDR3 spans 15 residues. In germline, CDR1 is SGHTA, CDR2 FQGTGA. CDR3 in amino acids: CASSDNGGEWGEQFF. CDR3 DNA: TGTGCCAGCAGCGACAACGGGGGGGAGTGGGGTGAGCAGTTCTTC.

The chain uses TRBV29-1 and TRBJ2-7; 7 bases are shared with TRBD1. The CDR3 has 13 amino acids. Germline trimming cut 6 bases from V and 3 bases from J; bases unmatched to any gene: 8. Germline CDR1 is SQVTM and CDR2 is ANQGSEA. This CDR3 is CSVRTGANYEQYF. In nucleotides, the CDR3 is TGCAGCGTCCGGACAGGCGCAAACTACGAGCAGTACTTC.

The CDR3: CASSVGTGRNQPQHF. CDR3 DNA sequence: TGTGCCAGCAGCGTTGGGACAGGCAGAAATCAGCCCCAGCATTTT. This chain uses TRBV7-2 with TRBJ1-5, with TRBD1 identical over 8 bases. Germline CDR1 reads SGHTA; CDR2 reads FQGNSA. The J segment lost 4 bases and the V segment lost 5 bases, leaving 7 bases of the junction unmatched. The length of the CDR3 is 15 residues.